The 27 T cell receptor beta chains in this list originate from one sample, sequenced in a study of regulatory T cells in long-lasting Graves disease (dated by TCRdb to the early 2020s). Library creation used multiplex PCR. The data were produced on an Illumina HiSeq 4000. To build TCR beta libraries, CDR3 regions were amplified by Arm-PCR using iRepertoire HTBI primers. TCRdb's own reprocessing of the public reads used fastp at Q25 and MiXCR and kept productive beta chains. Identical CDR3 proteins give one entry, which carries the most common genes and DNA. The sample table shows 430,000 or so distinct CDR3 sequences, and over 20% are seen once. The ten largest clones add up to over 11% of the sample. The time point label, as the study defines it: persistent/refractory GD, antithyroid drugs over 5 years with positive TRAb. For both TCR sequencing and RNA sequencing, RNA was extracted from PBMCs using TRIzol.

This specimen consisted of peripheral blood mononuclear cells (PBMCs), obtained when the disease was refractory, from a patient treated with antithyroid drugs. These receptors were taken from a female donor with Graves disease.

The J gene is TRBJ2-1, the V gene TRBV19; the match to TRBD2 covers 13 bases. CDR3 length equals 14 residues. Trimming cost V 4 bases and J 7 bases; bases outside gene matches: 1. Germline CDR1 is LNHDA and CDR2 is SQIVND (reference sequence). The CDR3 reads CASSRTSGSNEQFF. The CDR3 DNA is TGTGCCAGTAGTAGGACTAGCGGGAGTAATGAGCAGTTCTTC.

This clonotype was seen at least ten times. The chain employs TRBV11-2 and TRBJ2-4, with a possible D match to TRBD1 (6 bases). The CDR3 is 14 residues long. Germline V lookup: CDR1 SGHAT, CDR2 FQNNGV. V was trimmed by 1 base and J by 4 bases, leaving 8 bases between them. CDR3 coding DNA: TGTGCCAGCAGCTTAGGGGGGCCTAAAAACATTCAGTACTTC. Translation gives CASSLGGPKNIQYF. The full variable domain, completed using reference TRBV11-2 and TRBJ2-4, is EAGVAQSPRYKIIEKRQSVAFWCNPISGHATLYWYQQILGQGPKLLIQFQNNGVVDDSQLPKDRFSAERLKGVDSTLKIQPAKLEDSAVYLCASSLGGPKNIQYFGAGTRLSVL.

Ten or more counts support this clonotype. The rearrangement links TRBV5-1 to TRBJ2-7, with TRBD2 identical over 7 bases. This CDR3 is built from 13 residues. CDR1 is SGHRS, CDR2 YFSETQ, per germline. Germline trimming cut 4 bases from V and 3 bases from J; bases unmatched to any gene: 4. The CDR3 reads CASSSGTHYEQYF. In nucleotides, the CDR3 is TGCGCCAGCAGCAGCGGGACCCACTACGAGCAGTACTTC.

The chain employs TRBV6-2 or TRBV6-3 and TRBJ2-7; 8 bases are shared with TRBD1. CDR1 and CDR2 (germline): MNHEY, SVGEGT. The length of the CDR3 is 16 residues. V lost 0 bases and J lost 6; bases outside the gene matches: 10. The CDR3 region has the DNA TGTGCCAGCAGTTACTCTCCGGACAGGGTCGCAAGCGAGCAGTACTTC. Translation gives CASSYSPDRVASEQYF.

Of note for this clonotype: This may be a read error: a much more frequent sequence differs by one nucleotide. The chain recombines TRBV7-2 with TRBJ2-5; perhaps D is TRBD1 or TRBD2 (6 bases each). Trimming stripped 1 base from V and 9 bases from J, with 21 bases between. Looked up from germline, CDR1 is SGHTA and CDR2 is FQGNSA. The CDR3 sequence is 16 residues long. The CDR3 DNA reads as TGTGCCAGCAGCTTAGTTCCTCAGGGGTTCTGGGAGGCCCAGTACTTC. It yields the protein CASSLVPQGFWEAQYF.

This chain connects TRBV7-9 to TRBJ1-4; perhaps TRBD1 as D (6 bases). Germline assignment: CDR1 SEHNR and CDR2 FQNEAQ (reference sequence). V lost 8 bases to trimming and J lost 4 bases, with 14 bases between them. The CDR3 consists of 14 residues. The CDR3 spells CASRHRDRNEKLFF. For the CDR3, the DNA is TGTGCCAGCCGCCACAGGGATCGTAATGAAAAACTGTTTTTT. Full variable domain (missing parts from reference TRBV7-9 and TRBJ1-4): DTGVSQNPRHKITKRGQNVTFRCDPISEHNRLYWYRQTLGQGPEFLTYFQNEAQLEKSRLLSDRFSAERPKGSFSTLEIQRTEQGDSAMYLCASRHRDRNEKLFFGSGTQLSVL.

The rearrangement links TRBV19 to TRBJ2-4; possibly TRBD1 or TRBD2 for D (5 bases each). The CDR3 sequence is 15 residues long. Germline CDR1 and CDR2: LNHDA and SQIVND (reference sequence). The germline V and J ends were trimmed by 8 bases and 1 base, with 15 bases remaining between them. The CDR3 DNA sequence: TGTGCCAGTCGCCCGGGGCGCGAGGCCAAAAACATTCAGTACTTC. It specifies CASRPGREAKNIQYF. The full variable domain, its missing parts supplied by reference TRBV19 and TRBJ2-4, is DGGITQSPKYLFRKEGQNVTLSCEQNLNHDAMYWYRQDPGQGLRLIYYSQIVNDFQKGDIAEGYSVSREKKESFPLTVTSAQKNPTAFYLCASRPGREAKNIQYFGAGTRLSVL.

V and J are TRBV19 and TRBJ2-3; 10 bases map to TRBD2. The germline gives CDR1 LNHDA, CDR2 SQIVND (reference sequence). The V and J ends lost 5 bases and 7 bases, in that order; junction bases with no gene match: 12. The CDR3 is 16 amino acids. CDR3 in DNA: TGTGCCAGTAGTCTCGGACTAGCGGAGCCCCACAATACGCAGTATTTT. This translates into CASSLGLAEPHNTQYF. The variable domain in full, with the rest retrieved from reference TRBV19 and TRBJ2-3, is DGGITQSPKYLFRKEGQNVTLSCEQNLNHDAMYWYRQDPGQGLRLIYYSQIVNDFQKGDIAEGYSVSREKKESFPLTVTSAQKNPTAFYLCASSLGLAEPHNTQYFGPGTRLTVL.

This clonotype occurred a few times. The chain couples TRBV27 to TRBJ2-7; TRBD2 might be the D (6 bases). CDR3 length: 16 residues. CDR1 is MNHEY, CDR2 SMNVEV, per germline (reference sequence). Trimming took off 4 bases at V and 0 bases at J, with 16 bases between the two ends. The CDR3 loop is CASSSRGIGGSYEQYF. As DNA, the CDR3 is TGTGCCAGCAGTTCCCGAGGTATCGGGGGCTCCTACGAGCAGTACTTC.

This clonotype showed up many times. CDR3 sequence: CASSEAQNGYTF. The CDR3 DNA reads TGTGCCAGCAGTGAAGCGCAGAATGGCTACACCTTC. The chain couples TRBV2 to TRBJ1-2; no firm D call. The CDR3 runs to 12 residues. V was cut by 0 bases and J by 6 bases, with 5 bases left in between. Germline V gene lookup returns CDR1 SNHLY and CDR2 FYNNEI.

The chain joins TRBV13 to TRBJ2-5; D gene ambiguous. V lost 5 bases, J lost 0 bases, and 13 bases lay in between. Germline-derived CDR1 and CDR2 are PRHDT and FYEKMQ (reference sequence). The CDR3 is made up of 15 amino acids. The CDR3 is CASSHGRGDQETQYF. The CDR3 nucleotides are TGTGCCAGCAGCCACGGCCGTGGGGACCAAGAGACCCAGTACTTC. Full variable domain (missing parts from reference TRBV13 and TRBJ2-5): AAGVIQSPRHLIKEKRETATLKCYPIPRHDTVYWYQQGPGQDPQFLISFYEKMQSDKGSIPDRFSAQQFSDYHSELNMSSLELGDSALYFCASSHGRGDQETQYFGPGTRLLVL.

The chain carries TRBV28 and TRBJ2-3; D is undetermined. CDR3 size: 18 residues. The germline gives CDR1 MDHEN, CDR2 SYDVKM. Between the trimmed V and J ends, which lost 6 bases and 0 bases, there was a span of 22 bases. DNA of the CDR3: TGTGCCAGCAGCCGCCTGGGGAAGAAAACGCAAAGCACAGATACGCAGTATTTT. Its translation: CASSRLGKKTQSTDTQYF.

The V gene is TRBV18, the J gene TRBJ1-1, with TRBD1 matching over 9 bases. Trimming cost V 6 bases and J 0 bases; bases outside gene matches: 5. In germline, CDR1 is KGHSH, CDR2 LQKENI. The CDR3 totals 15 residues. This CDR3 is CASSRTGVMNTEAFF. CDR3 bases: TGTGCCAGCTCTCGGACAGGGGTCATGAACACTGAAGCTTTCTTT.

This clonotype was detected many times. The V and J genes are TRBV7-3 and TRBJ2-2; 10 bases are a match to TRBD2. Germline trimming cut 5 bases from V and 4 bases from J; bases unmatched to any gene: 4. The germline CDR1 and CDR2 sequences are SGHTA and FQGTGA. The CDR3 spans 15 residues. CDR3 amino acids: CASSLGLAVTGELFF. CDR3 in DNA: TGTGCCAGCAGCCTCGGACTAGCGGTCACCGGGGAGCTGTTTTTT. Full variable domain (outside the CDR3, taken from reference TRBV7-3 and TRBJ2-2): GAGVSQTPSNKVTEKGKYVELRCDPISGHTALYWYRQSLGQGPEFLIYFQGTGAADDSGLPNDRFFAVRPEGSVSTLKIQRTERGDSAVYLCASSLGLAVTGELFFGEGSRLTVL.

This chain uses TRBV4-1 with TRBJ2-4; D uncertain. The J call is in doubt because the DNA end fits TRBJ1-2 better. Germline CDR1 reads MGHRA; CDR2 reads YSYEKL. This CDR3 is 14 amino acids long. The CDR3 DNA follows: TGCGCCAGCAGCCAAAATAACCCAGCGGCAGGCTACACCTTC. It encodes CASSQNNPAAGYTF.

The genes are TRBV7-3 and TRBJ2-2; TRBD1 aligns across 8 bases. The CDR3 runs 15 residues. Germline loops: CDR1 SGHTA, CDR2 FQGTGA. V was pared by 2 bases and J by 4 bases, with 3 bases of the junction left unmatched. The CDR3 here is CASSLQGASTGELFF. In DNA, the CDR3 is TGTGCCAGCAGCTTACAGGGGGCGAGCACCGGGGAGCTGTTTTTT.

As to this clonotype: This may stem from a read error, because a much larger clone lies one nucleotide away. The rearrangement joins TRBV27 to TRBJ1-6; no clear D gene. The CDR3 has 14 residues. Per germline, CDR1 MNHEY and CDR2 SMNVEV (reference sequence). The CDR3 DNA reads TGTGCCGGCAGCGTGGAGGCGCACAATTCACCCCTCCACTTT. Its translation: CAGSVEAHNSPLHF.

The genes are TRBV25-1 and TRBJ2-6, with 7 bases matching TRBD1. Germline V CDR1 and CDR2: MGHDK, SYGVNS. The CDR3 is made up of 19 amino acids. V lost 3 bases and J lost 0; bases outside the gene matches: 11. CDR3 sequence: CASSDHRQGPSSGANVLTF. Written as DNA, the CDR3 is TGTGCCAGCAGTGACCATAGACAGGGTCCAAGCTCTGGGGCCAACGTCCTGACTTTC.

This clonotype has ten or more counts. J is TRBJ1-4 and V is TRBV30, with 11 bases matching TRBD1. This CDR3 is 14 amino acids long. The J segment lost 7 bases and the V segment lost 2 bases, leaving 3 bases of the junction unmatched. Germline loops: CDR1 GTSNPN, CDR2 SVGIG (reference sequence). The CDR3 loop reads CAWSSGTGGEKLFF. The CDR3 DNA is TGTGCCTGGAGTTCCGGGACAGGGGGTGAAAAACTGTTTTTT.

Turning to this clonotype: Just one base apart from a much larger clone, this may be a read error. Since the CDR3 does not end with the conserved phenylalanine or tryptophan, this likely comes from a read error. For the CDR3, the DNA is TGTGCCAGCAGTTACTCGGGGGGCTATGGCTACACCCTC. Translated, it gives CASSYSGGYGYTL. The chain is built from TRBV6-2 or TRBV6-3 and TRBJ1-2, with D maybe TRBD1 (5 bases). The CDR3 totals 13 residues. The V end was cut by 0 bases, the J end by 4 bases, with 6 bases between. Per the germline V gene, CDR1 is MNHEY and CDR2 is SVGEGT.

This clonotype was recorded at least ten times. DNA of the CDR3: TGCGCCAGCAGCGCAGGACAGGGAGATCAGCCCCAGCATTTT. Residues: CASSAGQGDQPQHF. The rearrangement links TRBV5-1 to TRBJ1-5; 8 bases are a match to TRBD1. After removal of 4 bases from V and 5 bases from J, the junction contained 5 bases not matched to a gene. The germline V gene encodes CDR1 SGHRS and CDR2 YFSETQ. CDR3 length equals 14 residues.

The chain uses TRBV15 and TRBJ2-7; 7 bases align to TRBD1. The CDR3 extends over 14 amino acids. Germline CDR1 reads LNHNV; CDR2 reads YYDKDF (reference sequence). V shed 2 bases, J shed 3 bases, and the junction held 4 bases outside the gene matches. The CDR3 reads CATSRTGTDYEQYF. DNA of the CDR3: TGTGCCACCAGCAGAACCGGGACAGACTACGAGCAGTACTTC.

This clonotype was seen ten or more times. The V gene is TRBV27, the J gene TRBJ2-2; 8 bases fit TRBD2. V lost 3 bases and J lost 1; bases outside the gene matches: 4. The CDR3 consists of 16 residues. Per germline, CDR1 MNHEY and CDR2 SMNVEV (reference sequence). The CDR3 DNA reads TGTGCCAGCAGTTTTAGCGGGACGGGGAACACCGGGGAGCTGTTTTTT. It codes for CASSFSGTGNTGELFF.

Points on this clonotype: The CDR3 does not close with the conserved phenylalanine or tryptophan, likely indicating a read error. The CDR3 region is CASSFSSGSYEQYL. The CDR3 DNA reads as TGTGCCAGCAGTTTTTCGTCGGGGTCCTACGAGCAGTACCTC. The chain recombines TRBV28 with TRBJ2-7, with D perhaps matching TRBD2 (5 bases). V was trimmed by 3 bases and J by 1 base, leaving 10 bases between them. CDR3 length: 14 residues. CDR1 and CDR2 from the germline V gene are MDHEN and SYDVKM.

The table lists this clonotype with a few counts. The gene calls are TRBV7-2 and TRBJ2-5, with 7 bases aligning to TRBD1. The V gene's germline CDR1 is SGHTA and CDR2 FQGNSA. Trimming removed 2 bases from V and 1 base from J; junction bases left unmatched: 7. The CDR3 consists of 16 residues. The CDR3 protein is CASSLMVTGVQETQYF. The CDR3, as DNA: TGTGCCAGCAGCTTAATGGTTACAGGGGTCCAAGAGACCCAGTACTTC.

Many counts were recorded for this clonotype. J is TRBJ1-5 and V is TRBV28; D is unresolved. In germline, CDR1 is MDHEN, CDR2 SYDVKM. The CDR3 is 14 residues long. V was pared by 3 bases and J by 5 bases, with 11 bases between. The CDR3 DNA is TGTGCCAGCAGTTTGTCGGGAACCTATCAGCCCCAGCATTTT. This encodes CASSLSGTYQPQHF.

This clonotype came up many times. The chain has TRBV7-2 and TRBJ2-5, with D possibly being TRBD1 or TRBD2 (5 bases each). The germline V gene has CDR1 SGHTA and CDR2 FQGNSA. The CDR3 is 15 amino acids. The V end was cut by 5 bases, the J end by 5 bases, with 18 bases between. CDR3 protein: CASSATGTSVETQYF. In DNA form, the CDR3 reads TGTGCCAGCAGCGCAACCGGGACCAGCGTTGAGACCCAGTACTTC.